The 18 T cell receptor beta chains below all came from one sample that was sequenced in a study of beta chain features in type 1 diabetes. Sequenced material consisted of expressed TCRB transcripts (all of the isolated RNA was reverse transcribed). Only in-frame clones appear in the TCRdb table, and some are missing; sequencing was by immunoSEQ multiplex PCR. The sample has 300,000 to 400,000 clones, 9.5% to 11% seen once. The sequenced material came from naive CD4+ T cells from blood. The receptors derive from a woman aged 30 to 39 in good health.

The CDR3 reads CASSLGTGTGEETQYF. In DNA, the CDR3 is TGTGCCAGCAGCTTAGGGACCGGGACAGGGGAAGAGACCCAGTACTTC. The genes are TRBV11-2 and TRBJ2-5; 10 bases are shared with TRBD1. Trimming cost V 1 base and J 3 bases; bases outside gene matches: 5. In germline, CDR1 is SGHAT, CDR2 FQNNGV. The CDR3 totals 16 residues. Looking up the rest from reference TRBV11-2 and TRBJ2-5 gives the full variable domain: EAGVAQSPRYKIIEKRQSVAFWCNPISGHATLYWYQQILGQGPKLLIQFQNNGVVDDSQLPKDRFSAERLKGVDSTLKIQPAKLEDSAVYLCASSLGTGTGEETQYFGPGTRLLVL.

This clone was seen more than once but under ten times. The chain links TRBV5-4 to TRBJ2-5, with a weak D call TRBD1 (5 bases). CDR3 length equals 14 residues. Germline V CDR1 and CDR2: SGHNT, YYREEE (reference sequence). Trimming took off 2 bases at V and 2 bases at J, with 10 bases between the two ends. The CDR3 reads CASSFRREQETQYF. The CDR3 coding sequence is TGTGCCAGCAGCTTTCGCAGGGAACAAGAGACCCAGTACTTC.

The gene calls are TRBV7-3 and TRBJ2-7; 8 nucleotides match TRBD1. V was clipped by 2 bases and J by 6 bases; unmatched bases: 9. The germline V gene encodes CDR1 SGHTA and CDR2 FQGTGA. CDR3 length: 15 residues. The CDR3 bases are TGTGCCAGCAGCTTAGACCCAGGGGGCGGGATCGAGCAGTACTTC. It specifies CASSLDPGGGIEQYF.

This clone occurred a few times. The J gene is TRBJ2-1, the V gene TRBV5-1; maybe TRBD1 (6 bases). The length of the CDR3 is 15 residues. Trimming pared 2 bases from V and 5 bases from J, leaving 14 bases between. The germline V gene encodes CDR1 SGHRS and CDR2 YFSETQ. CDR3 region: CASSFIGTPNNEQFF. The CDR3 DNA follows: TGCGCCAGCAGCTTCATCGGGACACCAAACAATGAGCAGTTCTTC. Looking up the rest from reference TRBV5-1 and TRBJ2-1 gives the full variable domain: KAGVTQTPRYLIKTRGQQVTLSCSPISGHRSVSWYQQTPGQGLQFLFEYFSETQRNKGNFPGRFSGRQFSNSRSEMNVSTLELGDSALYLCASSFIGTPNNEQFFGPGTRLTVL.

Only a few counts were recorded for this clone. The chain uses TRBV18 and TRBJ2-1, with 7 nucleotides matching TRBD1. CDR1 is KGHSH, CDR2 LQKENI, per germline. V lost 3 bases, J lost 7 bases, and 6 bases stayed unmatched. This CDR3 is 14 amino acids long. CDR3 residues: CASSPTRGSNEQFF. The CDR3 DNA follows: TGTGCCAGCTCACCGACCAGGGGGTCTAATGAGCAGTTCTTC.

The CDR3 region is CASSLGLYSNQPQHF. Written as DNA, the CDR3 is TGCGCCAGCAGCCTTGGACTTTATAGCAATCAGCCCCAGCATTTT. V usage is TRBV5-1 and J usage is TRBJ1-5; D unresolved. The germline CDR1 and CDR2 sequences are SGHRS and YFSETQ. The CDR3 is 15 residues long. Trimming removed 4 bases at V and 0 bases at J, with 11 bases between.

The CDR3 coding sequence is TGTGCCGCATCTGCCCGGACAGGGGTTGGCGAGCAGTACTTC. Encoded protein: CAASARTGVGEQYF. This sequence joins TRBV2 and TRBJ2-7; 9 bases map to TRBD1. V was clipped by 11 bases and J by 6 bases; unmatched bases: 14. The CDR3 consists of 14 residues. Germline CDR1 is SNHLY and CDR2 is FYNNEI.

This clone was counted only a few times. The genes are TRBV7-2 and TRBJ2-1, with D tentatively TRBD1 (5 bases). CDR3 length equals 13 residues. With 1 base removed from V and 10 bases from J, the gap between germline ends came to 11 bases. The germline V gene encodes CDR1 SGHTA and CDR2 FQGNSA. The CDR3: CASSLEERTEQFF. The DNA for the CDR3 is TGTGCCAGCAGCTTAGAAGAGAGGACAGAGCAGTTCTTC.

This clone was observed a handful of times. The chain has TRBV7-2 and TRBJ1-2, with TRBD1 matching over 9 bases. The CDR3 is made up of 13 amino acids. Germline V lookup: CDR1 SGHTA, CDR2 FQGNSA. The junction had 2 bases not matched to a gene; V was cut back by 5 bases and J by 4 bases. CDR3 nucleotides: TGTGCCAGCAGCCCGACAGGGGGCTATGGCTACACCTTC. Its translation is CASSPTGGYGYTF.

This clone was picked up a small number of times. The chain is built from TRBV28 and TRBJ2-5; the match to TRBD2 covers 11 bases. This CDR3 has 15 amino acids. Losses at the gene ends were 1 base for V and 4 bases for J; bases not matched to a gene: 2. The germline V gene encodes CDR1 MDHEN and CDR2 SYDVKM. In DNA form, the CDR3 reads TGTGCCAGCAGTTTATTACTAGCGGGAGTAGAGACCCAGTACTTC. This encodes CASSLLLAGVETQYF.

The CDR3 nucleotides are TGTGCCAGCAGCTTGGGGCCGGGACAGGGGTTAAGCAATCAGCCCCAGCATTTT. Its protein is CASSLGPGQGLSNQPQHF. This chain links TRBV5-6 with TRBJ1-5; TRBD1 aligns across 10 bases. This CDR3 spans 18 amino acids. Trimming at V came to 0 bases and at J to 1 base, leaving 7 bases not matched to a gene. CDR1 SGHDT and CDR2 YYEEEE come from the germline V gene.

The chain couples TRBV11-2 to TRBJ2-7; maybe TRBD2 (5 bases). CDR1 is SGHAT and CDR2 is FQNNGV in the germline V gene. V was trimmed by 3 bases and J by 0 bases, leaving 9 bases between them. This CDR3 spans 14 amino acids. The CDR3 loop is CASSFSGSSYEQYF. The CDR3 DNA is TGTGCCAGCAGCTTTTCGGGGAGCTCCTACGAGCAGTACTTC.

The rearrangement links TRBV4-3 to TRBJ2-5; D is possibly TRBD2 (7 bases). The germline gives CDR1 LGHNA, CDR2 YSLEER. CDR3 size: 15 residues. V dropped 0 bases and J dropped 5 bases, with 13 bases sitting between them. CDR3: CASSQEGGAWETQYF. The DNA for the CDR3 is TGCGCCAGCAGCCAAGAAGGGGGGGCTTGGGAGACCCAGTACTTC.

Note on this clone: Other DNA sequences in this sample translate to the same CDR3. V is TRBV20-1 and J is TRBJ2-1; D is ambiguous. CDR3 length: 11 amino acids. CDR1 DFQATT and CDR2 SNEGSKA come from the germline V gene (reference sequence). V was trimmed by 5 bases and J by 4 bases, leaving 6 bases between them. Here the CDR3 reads CSAPRYNEQFF. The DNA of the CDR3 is TGCAGTGCTCCGAGGTACAATGAGCAGTTCTTC.

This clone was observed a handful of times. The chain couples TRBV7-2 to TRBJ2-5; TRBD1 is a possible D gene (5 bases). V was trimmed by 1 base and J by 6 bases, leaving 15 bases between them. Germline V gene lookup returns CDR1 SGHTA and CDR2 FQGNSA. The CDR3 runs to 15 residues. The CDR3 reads CASSLGDRVPKTQYF. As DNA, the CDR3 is TGTGCCAGCAGCTTAGGAGACAGAGTTCCAAAGACCCAGTACTTC.

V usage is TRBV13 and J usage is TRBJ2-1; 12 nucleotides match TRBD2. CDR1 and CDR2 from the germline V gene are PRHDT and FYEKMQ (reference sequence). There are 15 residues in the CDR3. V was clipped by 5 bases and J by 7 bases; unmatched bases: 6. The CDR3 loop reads CASSVGLAGRNEQFF. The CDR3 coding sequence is TGTGCCAGCAGCGTCGGACTAGCGGGACGGAATGAGCAGTTCTTC.

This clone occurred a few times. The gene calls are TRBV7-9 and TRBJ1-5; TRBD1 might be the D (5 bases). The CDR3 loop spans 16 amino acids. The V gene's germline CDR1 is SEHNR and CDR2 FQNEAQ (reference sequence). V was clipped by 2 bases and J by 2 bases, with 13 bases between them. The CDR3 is CASSLSGVGGNQPQHF. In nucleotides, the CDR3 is TGTGCCAGCAGCTTAAGCGGGGTAGGGGGCAATCAGCCCCAGCATTTT.

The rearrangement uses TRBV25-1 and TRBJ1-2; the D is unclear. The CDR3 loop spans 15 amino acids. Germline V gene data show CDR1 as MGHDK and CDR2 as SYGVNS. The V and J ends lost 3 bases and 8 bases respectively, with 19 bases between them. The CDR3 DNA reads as TGTGCCAGCAGTGACGGAGGAGGCCAGCCTATAGGCTACACCTTC. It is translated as CASSDGGGQPIGYTF.